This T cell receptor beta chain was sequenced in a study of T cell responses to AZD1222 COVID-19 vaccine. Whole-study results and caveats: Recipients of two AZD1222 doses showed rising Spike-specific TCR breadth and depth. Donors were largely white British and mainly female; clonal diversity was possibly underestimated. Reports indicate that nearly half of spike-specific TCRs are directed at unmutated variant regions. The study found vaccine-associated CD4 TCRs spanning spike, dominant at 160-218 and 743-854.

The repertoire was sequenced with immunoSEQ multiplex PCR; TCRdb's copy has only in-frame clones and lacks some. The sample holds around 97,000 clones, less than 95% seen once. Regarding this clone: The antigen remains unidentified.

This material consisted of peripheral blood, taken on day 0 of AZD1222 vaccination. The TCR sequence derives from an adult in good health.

The CDR3 DNA follows: TGCGCCAGCAGCTTGGTAGGCCCGGGACTAGCGGGGTCAGATACGCAGTATTTT. Its protein product is CASSLVGPGLAGSDTQYF. The rearrangement links TRBV5-1 to TRBJ2-3; 13 nucleotides align to TRBD2. V was clipped by 0 bases and J by 4 bases; unmatched bases: 8. Germline-derived CDR1 and CDR2 are SGHRS and YFSETQ. The CDR3 runs 18 residues.